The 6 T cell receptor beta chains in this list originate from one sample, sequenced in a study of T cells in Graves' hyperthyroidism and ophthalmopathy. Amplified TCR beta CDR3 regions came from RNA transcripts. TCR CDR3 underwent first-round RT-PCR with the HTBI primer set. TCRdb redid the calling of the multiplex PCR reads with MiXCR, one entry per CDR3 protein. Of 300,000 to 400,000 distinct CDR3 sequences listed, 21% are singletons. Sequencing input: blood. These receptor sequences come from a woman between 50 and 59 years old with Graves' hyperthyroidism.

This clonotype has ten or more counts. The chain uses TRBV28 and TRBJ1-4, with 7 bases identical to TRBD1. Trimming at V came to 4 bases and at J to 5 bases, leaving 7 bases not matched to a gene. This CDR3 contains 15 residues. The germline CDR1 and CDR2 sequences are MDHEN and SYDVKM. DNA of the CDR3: TGTGCCAGCAGTTCTCCCGGGACAGCGAATGAAAAACTGTTTTTT. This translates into CASSSPGTANEKLFF.

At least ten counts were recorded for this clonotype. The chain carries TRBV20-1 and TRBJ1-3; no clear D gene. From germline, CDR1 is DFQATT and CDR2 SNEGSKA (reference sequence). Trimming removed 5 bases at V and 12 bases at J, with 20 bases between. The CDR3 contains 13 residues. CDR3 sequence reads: CSAGLSTTGHIYF. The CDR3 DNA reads TGCAGTGCTGGGTTGTCCACAACCGGCCACATATATTTT.

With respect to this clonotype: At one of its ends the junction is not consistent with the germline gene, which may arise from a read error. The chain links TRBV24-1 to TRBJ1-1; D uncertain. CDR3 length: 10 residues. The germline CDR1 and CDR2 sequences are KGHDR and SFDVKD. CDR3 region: CATIRSEAFF. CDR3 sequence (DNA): TGTGCCACCATTAGGTCTGAGGCTTTCTTT.

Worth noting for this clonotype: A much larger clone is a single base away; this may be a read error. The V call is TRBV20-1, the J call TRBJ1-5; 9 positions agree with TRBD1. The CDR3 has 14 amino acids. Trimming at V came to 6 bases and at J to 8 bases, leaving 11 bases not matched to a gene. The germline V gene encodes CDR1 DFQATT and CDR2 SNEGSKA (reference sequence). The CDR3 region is CSATSDRGREPQHF. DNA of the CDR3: TGCAGTGCCACTTCGGACAGGGGAAGGGAGCCCCAGCATTTT.

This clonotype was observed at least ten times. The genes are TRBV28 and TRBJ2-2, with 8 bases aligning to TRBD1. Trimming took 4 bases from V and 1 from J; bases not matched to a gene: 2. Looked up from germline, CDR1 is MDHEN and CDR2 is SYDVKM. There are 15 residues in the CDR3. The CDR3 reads CASSSGTGNTGELFF. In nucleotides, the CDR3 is TGTGCCAGCAGTTCCGGGACAGGGAACACCGGGGAGCTGTTTTTT.

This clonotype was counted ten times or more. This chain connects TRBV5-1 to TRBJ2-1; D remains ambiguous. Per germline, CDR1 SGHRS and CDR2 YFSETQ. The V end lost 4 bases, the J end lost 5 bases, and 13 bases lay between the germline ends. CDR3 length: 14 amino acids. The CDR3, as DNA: TGCGCCAGCAGCCCGGGCTTCGAGAACAATGAGCAGTTCTTC. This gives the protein CASSPGFENNEQFF.